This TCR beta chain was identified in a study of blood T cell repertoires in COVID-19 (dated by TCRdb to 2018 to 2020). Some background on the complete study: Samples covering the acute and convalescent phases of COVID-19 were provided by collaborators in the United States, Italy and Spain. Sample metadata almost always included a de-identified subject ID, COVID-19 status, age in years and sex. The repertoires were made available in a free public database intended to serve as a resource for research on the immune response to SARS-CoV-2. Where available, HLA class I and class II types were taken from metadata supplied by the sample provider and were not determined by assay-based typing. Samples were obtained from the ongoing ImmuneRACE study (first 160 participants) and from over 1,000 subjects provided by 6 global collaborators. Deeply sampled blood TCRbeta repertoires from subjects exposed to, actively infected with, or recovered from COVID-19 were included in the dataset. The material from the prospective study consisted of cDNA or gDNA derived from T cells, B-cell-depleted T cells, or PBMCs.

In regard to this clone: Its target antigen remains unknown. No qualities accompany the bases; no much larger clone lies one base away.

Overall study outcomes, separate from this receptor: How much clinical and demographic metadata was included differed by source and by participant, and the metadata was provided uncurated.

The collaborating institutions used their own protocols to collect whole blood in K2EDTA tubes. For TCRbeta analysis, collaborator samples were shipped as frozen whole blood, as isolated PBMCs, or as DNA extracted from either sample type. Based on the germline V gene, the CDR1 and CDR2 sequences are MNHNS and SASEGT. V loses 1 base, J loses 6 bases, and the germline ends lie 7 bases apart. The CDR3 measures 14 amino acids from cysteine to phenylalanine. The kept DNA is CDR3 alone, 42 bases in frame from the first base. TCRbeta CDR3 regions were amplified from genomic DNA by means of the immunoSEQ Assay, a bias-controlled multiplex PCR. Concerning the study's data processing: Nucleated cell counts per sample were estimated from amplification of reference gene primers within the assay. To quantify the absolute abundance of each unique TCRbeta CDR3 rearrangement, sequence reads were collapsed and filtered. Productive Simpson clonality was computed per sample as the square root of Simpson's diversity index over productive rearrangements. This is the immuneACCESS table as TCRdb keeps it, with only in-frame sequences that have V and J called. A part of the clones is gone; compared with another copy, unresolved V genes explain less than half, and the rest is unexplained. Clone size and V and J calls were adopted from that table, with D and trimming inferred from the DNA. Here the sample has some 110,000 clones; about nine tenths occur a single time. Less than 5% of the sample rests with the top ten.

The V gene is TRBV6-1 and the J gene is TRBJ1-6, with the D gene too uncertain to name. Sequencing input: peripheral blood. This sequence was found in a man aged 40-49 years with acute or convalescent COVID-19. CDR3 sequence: CASSEGGANSPLHF. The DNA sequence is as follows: TGTGCCAGCAGTGAAGGCGGTGCTAATTCACCCCTCCACTTT.